This TCR beta chain was sequenced for a study of shared clonotypes between healthy human individuals. With regard to this clone: Its target is unknown.

Method: immunoSEQ multiplex PCR; TCRdb's copy keeps in-frame clones and lacks some. The top ten hold roughly 0.62% of the sample, which has about 990,000 clones, 78% seen once. Overall study results and limits: The study found lower generation probabilities in non-shared clonotypes than in those shared by all four donors.

Germline V gene lookup returns CDR1 SGHVS and CDR2 FQNEAQ. The V gene lost 4 bases and the J gene lost 2 bases, with 15 bases spanning the gap. This CDR3 has 15 amino acids. This sequence was found in a man aged 18 to 29 in good health. Some clones in this sample may be carry-over from other donors' samples. Sample: memory CD4+ T cells from PBMCs. Subset indicated: CD45RA-negative fraction. The V gene is TRBV7-8, the J gene TRBJ2-7, with no clear D. CDR3: CASSSTEDKAYEQYF. The CDR3 DNA reads TGTGCCAGCAGCTCAACAGAAGACAAGGCCTACGAGCAGTACTTC.